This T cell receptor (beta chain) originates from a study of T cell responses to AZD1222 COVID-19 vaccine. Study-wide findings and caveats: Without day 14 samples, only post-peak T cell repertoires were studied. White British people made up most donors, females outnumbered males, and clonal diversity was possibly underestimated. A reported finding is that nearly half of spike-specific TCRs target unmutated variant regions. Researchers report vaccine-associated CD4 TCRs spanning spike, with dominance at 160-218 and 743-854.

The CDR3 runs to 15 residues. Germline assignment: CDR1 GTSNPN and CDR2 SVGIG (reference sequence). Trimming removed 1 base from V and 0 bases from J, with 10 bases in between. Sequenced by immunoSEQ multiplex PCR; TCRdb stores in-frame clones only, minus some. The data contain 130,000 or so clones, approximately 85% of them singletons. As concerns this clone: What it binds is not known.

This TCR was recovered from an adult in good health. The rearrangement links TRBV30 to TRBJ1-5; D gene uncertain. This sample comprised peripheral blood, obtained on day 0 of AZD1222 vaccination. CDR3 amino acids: CAWSETGFSNQPQHF. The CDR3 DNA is TGTGCCTGGAGTGAGACGGGTTTTAGCAATCAGCCCCAGCATTTT.